This is a list of T cell receptor beta chains from one sample in a study of shared clonotypes between healthy human individuals. The protocol was immunoSEQ multiplex PCR, while the TCRdb copy is restricted to in-frame clones and leaves out a portion. The table has 650,000 to 800,000 clones, approximately 77% seen once; the top ten hold approximately 2%. Input material: memory CD4+ T cells sorted from blood. The receptors originated from a woman in her twenties or thirties in good health. The CDR3 runs from the conserved cysteine through the conserved F or W. D genes are given only for firm matches. Size is stated for part of the rows, as once, few or many counts, or as a class when the clone is expanded.

J: TRBJ1-5
size: -
V: TRBV5-1
D: TRBD1
DNA: TGCGCCAGCAGCTTGGGGACAGGGGGGGACCAGCCCCAGCATTTT
CDR3: CASSLGTGGDQPQHF

J: TRBJ2-7
size: few
V: TRBV27
D: TRBD1
DNA: TGTGCCAGCAGTTTATACAGGGGAAGGAACGAGCAGTACTTC
CDR3: CASSLYRGRNEQYF

J: TRBJ2-2
size: -
V: TRBV4-2
D: -
DNA: TGTGCCAGCAGCCAAGATGCGGGCGGGGTCCTCGGGGAGCTGTTTTTT
CDR3: CASSQDAGGVLGELFF

J: TRBJ1-4
size: few
V: TRBV7-9
D: -
DNA: TGTGCCAGCAGCAGAAATGAAAAACTGTTTTTT
CDR3: CASSRNEKLFF

J: TRBJ1-1
size: -
V: TRBV2
D: -
DNA: TGTGCCAGCAACGTGGTGAACACTGAAGCTTTCTTT
CDR3: CASNVVNTEAFF

J: TRBJ2-7
size: -
V: TRBV7-2
D: -
DNA: TGTGCCAGCAGTTACTTAAGACTTCACGGCTCCTACGAGCAGTACTTC
CDR3: CASSYLRLHGSYEQYF

J: TRBJ1-6
size: -
V: TRBV28
D: TRBD1
DNA: TGTGCCAGCCTGACAGGGTTAACTTCACCCCTCCACTTT
CDR3: CASLTGLTSPLHF

J: TRBJ2-1
size: -
V: TRBV5-5
D: -
DNA: TGTGCCAGCAGCTTGGCCCGGACCATTCCTTCCTACAATGAGCAGTTCTTC
CDR3: CASSLARTIPSYNEQFF

J: TRBJ1-3
size: -
V: TRBV5-1
D: -
DNA: TGCGCCAGCAGTGATACAGCAGGAAACACCATATATTTT
CDR3: CASSDTAGNTIYF

J: TRBJ2-5
size: once
V: TRBV11-2
D: -
DNA: TGTGCCAGCAGCCCCCGACTAGAAGAGACCCAGTACTTC
CDR3: CASSPRLEETQYF

J: TRBJ2-3
size: -
V: TRBV5-1
D: -
DNA: TGCGCCAGCAGCTTGGAGGGACACGGCACAGATACGCAGTATTTT
CDR3: CASSLEGHGTDTQYF

J: TRBJ1-1
size: -
V: TRBV28
D: -
DNA: TGTGCCAGCAGTTCGCACGGGAACACTGAAGCTTTCTTT
CDR3: CASSSHGNTEAFF

J: TRBJ2-3
size: -
V: TRBV7-8
D: -
DNA: TGTGCCAGCAGCTTAGGGGGCAGTCCTAGCACAGATACGCAGTATTTT
CDR3: CASSLGGSPSTDTQYF

J: TRBJ1-5
size: -
V: TRBV15
D: TRBD1
DNA: TGTGCCACCTCCGACCAGGACAGGGGTTATGAGCCCCAGCATTTT
CDR3: CATSDQDRGYEPQHF

J: TRBJ1-5
size: -
V: TRBV6-5
D: -
DNA: TGTGCCAGCAGTTACTCGAAGGCGGGGGGGAGTCAGCCCCAGCATTTT
CDR3: CASSYSKAGGSQPQHF

J: TRBJ2-2
size: -
V: TRBV5-1
D: -
DNA: TGCGCCAGCAGCTTGGCCACGGGGCCCGGGGAGCTGTTTTTT
CDR3: CASSLATGPGELFF

J: TRBJ1-5
size: -
V: TRBV27
D: TRBD1
DNA: TGTGCCAGCAGTTCGAACGGACAGGTTGGCAATCAGCCCCAGCATTTT
CDR3: CASSSNGQVGNQPQHF

J: TRBJ2-4
size: -
V: TRBV4-1
D: -
DNA: TGCGCCAGCAGCCCGGGGCCCCGGAACATTCAGTACTTC
CDR3: CASSPGPRNIQYF

J: TRBJ1-5
size: -
V: TRBV27
D: -
DNA: TGTGCCAGCAGTTCCCGCCAGGGTGGTCAGCCCCAGCATTTT
CDR3: CASSSRQGGQPQHF

J: TRBJ2-7
size: once
V: TRBV5-1
D: -
DNA: TGCGCCAGCAGCTTGAGTGGTATCTACGAGCAGTACTTC
CDR3: CASSLSGIYEQYF

J: TRBJ2-3
size: -
V: TRBV19
D: -
DNA: TGTGCCAGTAGTATCGAGTCGAGGAGGGCCCTCACAGATACGCAGTATTTT
CDR3: CASSIESRRALTDTQYF

J: TRBJ1-1
size: -
V: TRBV20-1
D: -
DNA: TGCAGTGCTTTGGACGTAGAAGCTTTCTTT
CDR3: CSALDVEAFF

J: TRBJ2-1
size: -
V: TRBV27
D: TRBD1
DNA: TGTGCCAGCAGTTCGGCAGGGGGAACCTACAATGAGCAGTTCTTC
CDR3: CASSSAGGTYNEQFF

J: TRBJ2-2
size: -
V: TRBV5-4
D: TRBD2
DNA: TGTGCCAGCAGCAAGGGAGGGGTGAGCACCGGGGAGCTGTTTTTT
CDR3: CASSKGGVSTGELFF